Below are 21 T cell receptor beta chains sequenced from a single sample in a study of blood T cell repertoires in COVID-19. Assay: immunoSEQ multiplex PCR; the TCRdb copy retains only in-frame clones and omits some. The sample lists about 250,000 clones; around 89% were seen once. Sequenced material: peripheral blood. All receptors come from a man between 25 and 39 years old with acute or convalescent COVID-19.

In the case of this clone: Additional DNA sequences in this sample encode the identical CDR3. V gene TRBV3-1 (or the pseudogene TRBV3-2) combines with J gene TRBJ1-1, with D possibly being TRBD1 (6 bases). This CDR3 has 14 amino acids. The V and J ends lost 3 bases and 2 bases respectively, with 10 bases between them. CDR1 and CDR2 (germline): LGHDT, YNNKEL (reference sequence). The CDR3 sequence: CASSHGGLNTEAFF. CDR3 nucleotides: TGTGCCAGCAGCCACGGGGGGCTAAACACTGAAGCTTTCTTT.

This chain links TRBV2 with TRBJ2-7; a possible D gene is TRBD2 (5 bases). The CDR3 runs to 12 residues. The germline V gene has CDR1 SNHLY and CDR2 FYNNEI. Trimming removed 7 bases at V and 2 bases at J, with 9 bases between. The CDR3 bases are TGTGCCAGCAAGGAGGAGACCTACGAGCAGTACTTC. This gives the protein CASKEETYEQYF.

This chain joins TRBV6-5 and TRBJ1-1; no firm D call. Germline CDR1 and CDR2: MNHEY and SVGAGI. CDR3 length equals 13 residues. Between the trimmed V and J ends, which lost 5 bases and 11 bases, there was a span of 18 bases. CDR3 coding DNA: TGTGCCAGCAGTACGCTAGGCCCGCCGCCGGCTTTCTTT. Translating it yields CASSTLGPPPAFF.

The chain has TRBV9 and TRBJ2-3; 11 bases match TRBD2. The V and J ends lost 6 bases and 2 bases, in that order; junction bases with no gene match: 5. Germline loops: CDR1 SGDLS, CDR2 YYNGEE. The CDR3 is made up of 15 amino acids. The CDR3 sequence: CASISSGGFTDTQYF. The CDR3 coding sequence is TGTGCCAGCATTTCTAGCGGGGGGTTCACAGATACGCAGTATTTT.

The genes are TRBV5-8 and TRBJ1-5; D is possibly TRBD1 (5 bases). V dropped 2 bases and J dropped 7 bases, with 10 bases sitting between them. Germline values: CDR1 SGHTS, CDR2 YDEGEE. The CDR3 spans 13 residues. CDR3 loop: CASSLVRAQPQHF. DNA of the CDR3: TGTGCCAGCAGCTTAGTCAGGGCCCAGCCCCAGCATTTT. The full variable domain, in which reference TRBV5-8 and TRBJ1-5 provide the parts outside the CDR3, is EAGVTQSPTHLIKTRGQQATLRCSPISGHTSVYWYQQALGLGLQFLLWYDEGEERNRGNFPPRFSGRQFPNYSSELNVNALELEDSALYLCASSLVRAQPQHFGDGTRLSIL.

The genes are TRBV29-1 and TRBJ1-2, with TRBD1 matching over 7 bases. Losses at the gene ends were 0 bases for V and 4 bases for J; bases not matched to a gene: 5. Germline CDR1 is SQVTM and CDR2 is ANQGSEA. This CDR3 has 14 amino acids. The CDR3 DNA is TGCAGCGTTGAAGATCAGAGGGGGCTCTATGGCTACACCTTC. Translating gives CSVEDQRGLYGYTF.

The rearrangement uses TRBV28 and TRBJ1-6; TRBD1 agrees at 9 bases. This CDR3 is 14 amino acids long. The junction had 4 bases not matched to a gene; V was cut back by 6 bases and J by 7 bases. Germline V gene data show CDR1 as MDHEN and CDR2 as SYDVKM. The CDR3 coding sequence is TGTGCCAGCAGGGGACAGGGAAAGAATTCACCCCTCCACTTT. Amino acids: CASRGQGKNSPLHF.

This clone was detected only a few times. The chain employs TRBV19 and TRBJ1-1; D is undetermined. V shed 5 bases and J shed 3 bases, with 13 bases lying between them. In germline, CDR1 is LNHDA, CDR2 SQIVND (reference sequence). This CDR3 spans 14 amino acids. DNA of the CDR3: TGTGCCAGTAGTTTTCGTGCGGGGTACACTGAAGCTTTCTTT. Translated: CASSFRAGYTEAFF. The variable domain in full, with the rest retrieved from reference TRBV19 and TRBJ1-1, is DGGITQSPKYLFRKEGQNVTLSCEQNLNHDAMYWYRQDPGQGLRLIYYSQIVNDFQKGDIAEGYSVSREKKESFPLTVTSAQKNPTAFYLCASSFRAGYTEAFFGQGTRLTVV.

In this sample, this clone turned up once. The rearrangement links TRBV27 to TRBJ2-2, with D perhaps TRBD1 (5 bases). The CDR3 is 13 amino acids. V was clipped by 5 bases and J by 5 bases, with 9 bases between them. Germline V gene sequence: CDR1 MNHEY, CDR2 SMNVEV (reference sequence). CDR3 loop: CASSTQVTGELFF. As DNA, the CDR3 is TGTGCCAGCAGTACACAGGTGACCGGGGAGCTGTTTTTT.

The chain combines TRBV4-1 with TRBJ2-2; D is possibly TRBD2 (6 bases). Trimming shortened V by 0 bases and J by 4 bases, and 15 bases separated the two germline ends. From germline, CDR1 is MGHRA and CDR2 YSYEKL. The CDR3 runs to 17 residues. The DNA for the CDR3 is TGCGCCAGCAGCCAAGAAGAAAGCGGGTGGAGCACCGGGGAGCTGTTTTTT. Protein product: CASSQEESGWSTGELFF.

V and J are TRBV6-2 or TRBV6-3 and TRBJ2-5; D perhaps matches TRBD1 (6 bases). Looked up from germline, CDR1 is MNHEY and CDR2 is SVGEGT. V was shortened by 4 bases and J by 2 bases, with 14 bases between the two germline ends. The CDR3 spans 15 residues. CDR3 coding DNA: TGTGCCAGCAGTTTTGTACGGGACAAGCAAGAGACCCAGTACTTC. It codes for CASSFVRDKQETQYF.

As for this clone: Other DNA sequences from this sample encode an identical CDR3 as well. This chain uses TRBV30 with TRBJ1-5, with D possibly being TRBD1 (5 bases). CDR3 length equals 14 residues. Germline CDR1 reads GTSNPN; CDR2 reads SVGIG (reference sequence). Trimming stripped 5 bases from V and 6 bases from J, with 17 bases between. The CDR3 DNA reads TGTGCCTGGTCCGTGGGGGGACGGGGTCAGCCCCAGCATTTT. This sequence encodes CAWSVGGRGQPQHF. The full variable domain, completed using reference TRBV30 and TRBJ1-5, is SQTIHQWPATLVQPVGSPLSLECTVEGTSNPNLYWYRQAAGRGLQLLFYSVGIGQISSEVPQNLSASRPQDRQFILSSKKLLLSDSGFYLCAWSVGGRGQPQHFGDGTRLSIL.

The CDR3 region is CASSLAGTGRYEQYF. The CDR3 DNA sequence: TGTGCCAGCAGCTTAGCGGGGACAGGGAGGTACGAGCAGTACTTC. The chain uses TRBV7-8 and TRBJ2-7, with TRBD1 identical over 9 bases. Trimming removed 0 bases from V and 4 bases from J; junction bases left unmatched: 4. This CDR3 contains 15 residues. Germline-derived CDR1 and CDR2 are SGHVS and FQNEAQ.

The chain employs TRBV28 and TRBJ1-1, with D perhaps TRBD1 (5 bases). This CDR3 contains 14 residues. Germline CDR1 reads MDHEN; CDR2 reads SYDVKM. The V end lost 6 bases, the J end lost 4 bases, and 15 bases lay between the germline ends. The CDR3 sequence: CASRAGPGATEAFF. DNA for the CDR3: TGTGCCAGCAGAGCGGGCCCTGGGGCCACTGAAGCTTTCTTT.

The sample holds a few counts of this clone. The V and J genes are TRBV5-1 and TRBJ1-5; a possible D gene is TRBD1 (5 bases). This CDR3 contains 15 residues. V was shortened by 0 bases and J by 0 bases, with 7 bases between the two germline ends. CDR1 is SGHRS and CDR2 is YFSETQ in the germline V gene. This CDR3 reads CASSLGDSSNQPQHF. The CDR3, as DNA: TGCGCCAGCAGCTTGGGGGACTCTAGCAATCAGCCCCAGCATTTT.

This clone appeared once. J is TRBJ1-2 and V is TRBV6-5; a possible D gene is TRBD1 (6 bases). Germline V gene lookup returns CDR1 MNHEY and CDR2 SVGAGI. The CDR3 contains 15 residues. Between the trimmed V and J ends, which lost 8 bases and 1 base, there was a span of 17 bases. CDR3: CASAIQTGFNYGYTF. The CDR3 DNA follows: TGTGCCAGCGCGATCCAAACAGGGTTTAACTATGGCTACACCTTC.

This rearrangement joins TRBV30 to TRBJ1-3; tentative D call: TRBD1 (5 bases). The V end lost 7 bases, the J end lost 4 bases, and 20 bases lay between the germline ends. Germline V gives CDR1 GTSNPN, CDR2 SVGIG (reference sequence). The CDR3 consists of 15 residues. In DNA, the CDR3 is TGTGCCTTAGGAACGTTCAGGGAATCGGGAAACACCATATATTTT. Its translation is CALGTFRESGNTIYF.

This chain uses TRBV3-1 (or the pseudogene TRBV3-2) with TRBJ2-1; D gene unclear. Germline CDR1 and CDR2: LGHDT and YNNKEL (reference sequence). The length of the CDR3 is 15 residues. V lost 0 bases and J lost 8, with 14 bases in between. CDR3 in amino acids: CASSQEYSLVHEQFF. Here the CDR3 DNA reads TGTGCCAGCAGCCAAGAGTACTCGCTGGTCCATGAGCAGTTCTTC.

V is TRBV11-1 and J is TRBJ1-4, with D possibly being TRBD1 (5 bases). Germline V CDR1 and CDR2: SGHAT, FQDESV (reference sequence). This CDR3 has 15 amino acids. The V end lost 5 bases, the J end lost 7 bases, and 17 bases lay between the germline ends. Here the CDR3 DNA reads TGTGCCAGCAGCCGCCGGGAGGGGATGCGTGAAAAACTGTTTTTT. Protein: CASSRREGMREKLFF.

This chain joins TRBV9 and TRBJ1-3; D uncertain. The CDR3 contains 14 residues. Germline lookup yields CDR1 SGDLS and CDR2 YYNGEE. The V end was cut by 0 bases, the J end by 8 bases, with 12 bases between. CDR3 loop: CASSVEPQRDTIYF. As DNA, the CDR3 is TGTGCCAGCAGCGTAGAACCTCAGAGGGACACCATATATTTT.

The J gene is TRBJ1-2, the V gene TRBV5-4, with TRBD1 matching over 8 bases. V lost 5 bases and J lost 9; bases outside the gene matches: 6. CDR3 length: 12 amino acids. Germline CDR1 SGHNT, CDR2 YYREEE (reference sequence). In nucleotides, the CDR3 is TGTGCCAGCAGGCACGACAGGGGTCGCTACACCTTC. It is translated as CASRHDRGRYTF.